What follows are 27 T cell receptor beta chains derived from one specimen sequenced in a study of T cell changes during pregnancy in multiple sclerosis. Libraries were prepared by immunoSEQ multiplex PCR; TCRdb keeps only in-frame clonotypes and omits some of them. The table lists 20,000 to 25,000 clones, approximately 95% of them singletons, with roughly 7% in the top ten. Sequencing used CD8+ T cells from peripheral blood mononuclear cells, obtained in the third trimester of pregnancy. These receptors all come from a female donor with multiple sclerosis, enrolled in a pregnancy study.

The CDR3 protein is CASSEIGGSSYEQYF. DNA for the CDR3: TGTGCCAGCAGTGAAATTGGGGGGAGCTCCTACGAGCAGTACTTC. V usage is TRBV2 and J usage is TRBJ2-7; a possible D gene is TRBD2 (6 bases). The length of the CDR3 is 15 residues. Germline CDR1 SNHLY, CDR2 FYNNEI. V was trimmed by 2 bases and J by 0 bases, leaving 11 bases between them.

In its sample, this clone was seen a few times. The chain has TRBV7-9 and TRBJ2-7; no definite D call. The V gene's germline CDR1 is SEHNR and CDR2 FQNEAQ (reference sequence). Trimming took off 3 bases at V and 3 bases at J, with 9 bases between the two ends. This CDR3 spans 13 amino acids. Written as DNA, the CDR3 is TGTGCCAGCAGCTTGGAACAGCTCTACGAGCAGTACTTC. The encoded protein is CASSLEQLYEQYF.

J is TRBJ1-4 and V is TRBV9, with 10 bases that match TRBD1. Germline CDR1 reads SGDLS; CDR2 reads YYNGEE. This CDR3 comprises 15 residues. V gave up 4 bases and J gave up 7 bases; unmatched junction bases: 7. CDR3 in amino acids: CASSMTGGIGEKLFF. The CDR3 DNA reads TGTGCCAGCAGCATGACAGGGGGCATCGGTGAAAAACTGTTTTTT.

The chain uses TRBV6-5 and TRBJ2-2; D is ambiguous. V lost 2 bases to trimming and J lost 7 bases, with 11 bases between them. CDR3 length: 14 residues. Germline CDR1 MNHEY, CDR2 SVGAGI. CDR3 region: CASSYDLAGGELFF. The CDR3 region has the DNA TGTGCCAGCAGTTACGACTTAGCCGGCGGGGAGCTGTTTTTT.

This clone was picked up one time. The chain carries TRBV7-9 and TRBJ2-7; D not certain. The CDR3 length is 15 residues. Germline CDR1 and CDR2: SEHNR and FQNEAQ (reference sequence). V was pared by 5 bases and J by 0 bases, with 14 bases between. In DNA, the CDR3 is TGTGCCAGCAGCCCTACCTCTTTTGCCTCCTACGAGCAGTACTTC. Protein product: CASSPTSFASYEQYF.

The rearrangement links TRBV27 to TRBJ2-1; the match to TRBD2 covers 15 bases. With V trimmed by 4 bases and J by 0 bases, 10 bases remained unmatched. The germline V gene encodes CDR1 MNHEY and CDR2 SMNVEV (reference sequence). The CDR3 contains 20 residues. The CDR3 spells CASSYPTGTSGRSSYNEQFF. The CDR3, as DNA: TGTGCCAGCAGTTACCCGACCGGGACTAGCGGGAGGAGCTCCTACAATGAGCAGTTCTTC.

This clone is a singleton in its sample. V gene TRBV5-1 combines with J gene TRBJ2-7, with a possible D match to TRBD1 (7 bases). CDR1 and CDR2 (germline): SGHRS, YFSETQ. The V end lost 5 bases, the J end lost 2 bases, and 20 bases lay between the germline ends. The CDR3 is made up of 16 amino acids. CDR3 in amino acids: CASRWGDRQPAYEQYF. As DNA, the CDR3 is TGCGCCAGCAGATGGGGGGACAGACAGCCAGCCTACGAGCAGTACTTC.

This clone was observed a single time. The CDR3 reads CASSPQGRGADTQYF. The DNA of the CDR3 is TGTGCCAGCAGCCCACAGGGGCGTGGGGCAGATACGCAGTATTTT. The V call is TRBV7-6, the J call TRBJ2-3, with 7 bases lining up with TRBD1. The CDR3 covers 15 residues. V lost 5 bases and J lost 4; bases outside the gene matches: 9. The germline gives CDR1 SGHVS, CDR2 FNYEAQ.

The genes are TRBV7-9 and TRBJ2-7; 11 bases align to TRBD1. J gave up 5 bases and V 6 bases, and 3 bases lay outside the gene matches. Germline-derived CDR1 and CDR2 are SEHNR and FQNEAQ (reference sequence). There are 13 residues in the CDR3. CDR3 bases: TGTGCCAGCAGAGGACAGGGGGCCGACGAGCAGTACTTC. Translated: CASRGQGADEQYF.

This sequence joins TRBV4-3 and TRBJ1-2; D remains unclear. This CDR3 spans 13 amino acids. The germline V gene has CDR1 LGHNA and CDR2 YSLEER. Trimming removed 2 bases at V and 2 bases at J, with 6 bases between. The CDR3 sequence is CASSQSVNYGYTF. CDR3 DNA: TGCGCCAGCAGCCAATCTGTCAACTATGGCTACACCTTC.

This chain uses TRBV7-2 with TRBJ2-5; D call uncertain. V gave up 2 bases and J gave up 5 bases, with 18 bases separating them. Germline CDR1 SGHTA, CDR2 FQGNSA. CDR3 length: 16 residues. In DNA form, the CDR3 reads TGTGCCAGCAGCTTAATTTCCGGCGGAATATTGGAGACCCAGTACTTC. As protein: CASSLISGGILETQYF. The full variable domain, completed using reference TRBV7-2 and TRBJ2-5, is GAGVSQSPSNKVTEKGKDVELRCDPISGHTALYWYRQSLGQGLEFLIYFQGNSAPDKSGLPSDRFSAERTGGSVSTLTIQRTQQEDSAVYLCASSLISGGILETQYFGPGTRLLVL.

This chain uses TRBV7-8 with TRBJ1-2; 8 bases are shared with TRBD1. With 4 bases clipped from V and 2 bases from J, the junction kept 9 bases outside the gene matches. The CDR3 runs to 16 residues. Per germline, CDR1 SGHVS and CDR2 FQNEAQ. The DNA for the CDR3 is TGTGCCAGCAGCTCTAGTAGGACAGGGTCCAACTATGGCTACACCTTC. Amino acids: CASSSSRTGSNYGYTF.

This chain links TRBV27 with TRBJ2-7; 8 nucleotides agree with TRBD1. CDR1 and CDR2 from the germline V gene are MNHEY and SMNVEV (reference sequence). The CDR3 is 13 amino acids. With 8 bases clipped from V and 2 bases from J, the junction kept 5 bases outside the gene matches. The chain's CDR3 is CASGQGSTYEQYF. CDR3 in DNA: TGTGCCAGCGGACAGGGTTCGACCTACGAGCAGTACTTC.

This clone was picked up one time. This sequence joins TRBV27 and TRBJ1-1, with 9 positions matching TRBD1. Germline CDR1 MNHEY, CDR2 SMNVEV (reference sequence). This CDR3 comprises 13 residues. The trim removed 5 bases at V and 4 bases at J, leaving 2 bases unmatched. The CDR3 protein is CASSVTGGTEAFF. In DNA form, the CDR3 reads TGTGCCAGCAGTGTGACAGGGGGCACTGAAGCTTTCTTT.

This clone appeared a single time. This chain links TRBV9 with TRBJ1-1, with 8 bases aligning to TRBD1. Germline CDR1 SGDLS, CDR2 YYNGEE. The CDR3 extends over 14 amino acids. The trim removed 4 bases at V and 4 bases at J, leaving 6 bases unmatched. The CDR3 DNA is TGTGCCAGCAGCTCCGGGACAGGACTCACTGAAGCTTTCTTT. Protein product: CASSSGTGLTEAFF.

This clone was seen more than once but under ten times. The gene calls are TRBV5-4 and TRBJ1-5, with unresolved D. The CDR3 is made up of 13 amino acids. Trimming removed 3 bases from V and 4 bases from J, with 8 bases in between. Germline V gene lookup returns CDR1 SGHNT and CDR2 YYREEE (reference sequence). CDR3 nucleotide sequence: TGTGCCAGCAGCTCAAACACAAATCAGCCCCAGCATTTT. Amino acid sequence: CASSSNTNQPQHF.

This clone was seen only once. CDR3 sequence: CASSIPESGGRLDTEAFF. The DNA for the CDR3 is TGTGCCAGTAGTATTCCGGAGTCAGGGGGAAGACTGGACACTGAAGCTTTCTTT. The chain has TRBV19 and TRBJ1-1, with 7 bases lining up with TRBD1. The CDR3 is 18 amino acids. Trimming removed 3 bases from V and 3 bases from J; junction bases left unmatched: 16. CDR1 and CDR2 (germline): LNHDA, SQIVND (reference sequence).

The V and J genes are TRBV4-1 and TRBJ1-2; D remains unclear. The CDR3 spans 14 residues. Germline V lookup: CDR1 MGHRA, CDR2 YSYEKL. V lost 1 base and J 6 bases, leaving 12 bases between the germline ends. The CDR3 loop reads CASSQVGIEDGYTF. In DNA, the CDR3 is TGCGCCAGCAGCCAAGTCGGGATCGAGGATGGCTACACCTTC.

The J gene is TRBJ1-5, the V gene TRBV7-6; D unresolved. The ends were cut back, 1 base at V and 5 bases at J, with 6 bases in the middle. Germline values: CDR1 SGHVS, CDR2 FNYEAQ. This CDR3 has 13 residues. The CDR3 is CASSLGGDQPQHF. For the CDR3, the DNA is TGTGCCAGCAGCTTAGGGGGAGATCAGCCCCAGCATTTT.

By share, this clone counts as medium-sized (0.01 to 0.1%). The gene calls are TRBV18 and TRBJ1-6, with 9 positions matching TRBD1. Germline assignment: CDR1 KGHSH and CDR2 LQKENI. The trim removed 1 base at V and 7 bases at J, leaving 14 bases unmatched. This CDR3 is built from 19 residues. This CDR3 is CASSPRPGTGMDPNSPLHF. CDR3 in DNA: TGTGCCAGCTCACCACGTCCCGGGACAGGGATGGACCCCAATTCACCCCTCCACTTT.

The genes are TRBV6-1 and TRBJ2-3; 7 bases are shared with TRBD1. CDR1 and CDR2 (germline): MNHNS, SASEGT. CDR3 length equals 15 residues. V shed 6 bases and J 3 bases; nucleotides not matched to a gene: 9. Here the CDR3 DNA reads TGTGCCAGCAGCGACCAGGGGGTTGTGACAGATACGCAGTATTTT. This gives the protein CASSDQGVVTDTQYF.

V gene TRBV2 combines with J gene TRBJ1-3; tentative D call: TRBD1 (6 bases). CDR1 and CDR2 from the germline V gene are SNHLY and FYNNEI. Between the trimmed V and J ends, which lost 6 bases and 4 bases, there was a span of 13 bases. The CDR3 contains 14 residues. The chain's CDR3 is CASSDMGAGNTIYF. The DNA for the CDR3 is TGTGCCAGCAGCGATATGGGGGCAGGAAACACCATATATTTT.

The chain uses TRBV28 and TRBJ1-1, with D unresolved. The CDR3 contains 18 residues. V lost 5 bases and J lost 1, with 23 bases in between. The germline gives CDR1 MDHEN, CDR2 SYDVKM. The CDR3 spells CASSPLVYRTYKNTEAFF. CDR3 in DNA: TGTGCCAGCAGTCCCCTCGTTTACCGGACTTACAAGAACACTGAAGCTTTCTTT. Complete variable domain (other parts from reference TRBV28 and TRBJ1-1): DVKVTQSSRYLVKRTGEKVFLECVQDMDHENMFWYRQDPGLGLRLIYFSYDVKMKEKGDIPEGYSVSREKKERFSLILESASTNQTSMYLCASSPLVYRTYKNTEAFFGQGTRLTVV.

The rearrangement joins TRBV11-2 to TRBJ2-1; 14 bases align to TRBD2. The ends lost 5 bases at V and 12 bases at J; junction bases unmatched: 12. In germline, CDR1 is SGHAT, CDR2 FQNNGV. There are 16 residues in the CDR3. CDR3 bases: TGTGCCAGCAGCGTTTACGCCGGGACTAGCGGGGGAGGGCAGTTCTTC. This sequence encodes CASSVYAGTSGGGQFF.

This chain connects TRBV6-5 to TRBJ2-7; 11 bases are a match to TRBD1. Germline V lookup: CDR1 MNHEY, CDR2 SVGAGI. V dropped 4 bases and J dropped 2; count of bases not matched to a gene: 4. This CDR3 is 15 amino acids long. CDR3 loop: CASSSPGQGAYEQYF. The CDR3 DNA reads as TGTGCCAGCAGTTCCCCGGGACAGGGGGCCTACGAGCAGTACTTC.

The gene calls are TRBV27 and TRBJ1-1; D possibly corresponds to TRBD1 (5 bases). V was shortened by 5 bases and J by 10 bases, with 17 bases between the two germline ends. CDR1 is MNHEY and CDR2 is SMNVEV in the germline V gene (reference sequence). The CDR3 consists of 13 residues. CDR3: CASSPGGGLVAFF. The CDR3 DNA reads as TGTGCCAGCAGTCCGGGGGGAGGATTGGTAGCTTTCTTT.

The chain joins TRBV9 to TRBJ2-5, with 13 bases fitting TRBD2. The germline V gene encodes CDR1 SGDLS and CDR2 YYNGEE. The CDR3 totals 15 residues. J gave up 3 bases and V 1 base, and 0 bases lay outside the gene matches. Here the CDR3 reads CASSVTSGGEETQYF. CDR3 in DNA: TGTGCCAGCAGCGTAACTAGCGGGGGGGAAGAGACCCAGTACTTC.